Presented here are 9 T cell receptor beta chains from one specimen sequenced in a study of cytotoxic CD8 clonotypes in ibrutinib-treated CLL. Data came from immunoSEQ multiplex PCR; TCRdb stores just in-frame clones and leaves some out. The profile shows fewer than 400,000 clones, over 60% of them singletons. The sample consisted of PBMCs, taken after 36 months of ibrutinib treatment. These receptors were obtained from a human donor with chronic lymphocytic leukemia.

CDR3 sequence reads: CASSRTSGSDTQYF. The CDR3 DNA reads as TGTGCCAGCAGTCGGACTAGCGGGAGTGATACGCAGTATTTT. This chain links TRBV7-6 with TRBJ2-3; 13 bases map to TRBD2. V lost 6 bases and J lost 6; bases outside the gene matches: 3. This CDR3 spans 14 amino acids. The germline CDR1 and CDR2 sequences are SGHVS and FNYEAQ.

This chain connects TRBV9 to TRBJ1-2; tentatively, D is TRBD1 (5 bases). This CDR3 has 16 residues. Germline V gene sequence: CDR1 SGDLS, CDR2 YYNGEE. V was trimmed by 3 bases and J by 1 base, leaving 16 bases between them. This CDR3 reads CASSDSGRPHNYGYTF. The CDR3, as DNA: TGTGCCAGCAGCGATTCGGGACGCCCACATAACTATGGCTACACCTTC.

The chain joins TRBV20-1 to TRBJ1-3; the D gene is possibly TRBD1 (5 bases). Germline V gene sequence: CDR1 DFQATT, CDR2 SNEGSKA (reference sequence). V lost 7 bases, J lost 7 bases, and 11 bases lay in between. This CDR3 is 11 amino acids long. The DNA of the CDR3 is TGCAGTGTGGATCAGGGTAACACCATATATTTT. Translation gives CSVDQGNTIYF.

V gene TRBV5-6 combines with J gene TRBJ1-2; maybe TRBD1 (6 bases). The V gene's germline CDR1 is SGHDT and CDR2 YYEEEE. Trimming pared 5 bases from V and 1 base from J, leaving 12 bases between. The CDR3 is 14 residues long. CDR3: CASRLKGGNYGYTF. As DNA, the CDR3 is TGTGCCAGCAGGCTTAAGGGGGGTAACTATGGCTACACCTTC.

The chain combines TRBV5-1 with TRBJ2-3; tentatively, D is TRBD2 (5 bases). This CDR3 spans 17 amino acids. V was trimmed by 4 bases and J by 3 bases, leaving 21 bases between them. Germline CDR1 SGHRS, CDR2 YFSETQ. This CDR3 reads CASSPRGGGGGTDTQYF. CDR3 DNA: TGCGCCAGCAGCCCGCGTGGTGGCGGCGGAGGAACAGATACGCAGTATTTT.

The chain employs TRBV13 and TRBJ2-7; a possible D gene is TRBD2 (7 bases). The CDR3 sequence is 18 residues long. CDR1 is PRHDT and CDR2 is FYEKMQ in the germline V gene (reference sequence). The V and J ends lost 5 bases and 6 bases respectively, with 29 bases between them. The CDR3 sequence is CASSPPTPFRGAAGEQYF. The CDR3 region has the DNA TGTGCCAGCAGCCCGCCGACCCCGTTCCGGGGGGCGGCGGGCGAGCAGTACTTC. Full variable domain (outside the CDR3, taken from reference TRBV13 and TRBJ2-7): AAGVIQSPRHLIKEKRETATLKCYPIPRHDTVYWYQQGPGQDPQFLISFYEKMQSDKGSIPDRFSAQQFSDYHSELNMSSLELGDSALYFCASSPPTPFRGAAGEQYFGPGTRLTVT.

Only a few counts were recorded for this clone. The rearrangement joins TRBV7-9 to TRBJ2-1; 7 nucleotides agree with TRBD2. V trimming: 2 bases; J trimming: 1 base; junction bases outside the gene matches: 2. CDR1 and CDR2 (germline): SEHNR, FQNEAQ (reference sequence). This CDR3 is built from 15 residues. The CDR3, as DNA: TGTGCCAGCAGCTTACTAGCGGAATCCTACAATGAGCAGTTCTTC. Translation: CASSLLAESYNEQFF.

The J gene is TRBJ1-4, the V gene TRBV2; 8 bases are a match to TRBD1. CDR3 length equals 15 residues. Germline CDR1 is SNHLY and CDR2 is FYNNEI. The V and J ends lost 6 bases and 2 bases, in that order; junction bases with no gene match: 5. CDR3 DNA sequence: TGTGCCAGCAGACGCAGGGGGCAGACTAATGAAAAACTGTTTTTT. Translating it yields CASRRRGQTNEKLFF.

J is TRBJ2-7 and V is TRBV15; 7 bases fit TRBD1. The CDR3 is made up of 15 amino acids. V shed 1 base, J shed 0 bases, and the junction held 3 bases outside the gene matches. Germline CDR1 reads LNHNV; CDR2 reads YYDKDF (reference sequence). The CDR3, as DNA: TGTGCCACCAGCAGAGGGGACAGTCGCTCCTACGAGCAGTACTTC. Its translation is CATSRGDSRSYEQYF.